This is a list of T cell receptor beta chains from one sample in a study of cytomegalovirus exposure and HLA in healthy donors. Measured with immunoSEQ multiplex PCR; TCRdb has only the in-frame clones, and not every one. The table shows about 150,000 clones, with 70% to 90% occurring only once. Specimen: PBMCs. These receptors were obtained from a girl between 10 and 17 years old in good health and CMV-seropositive. The conserved cysteine and the conserved F or W are not part of the CDR3 here.

j_call,v_call,cdr3_aa
TRBJ2-7,TRBV7-9,ASSARPTGYDEQY
TRBJ1-6,TRBV27,ASSFRGYLKSSYNSPLH
TRBJ1-2,TRBV23-1,ASSHHRPFYGYT
TRBJ1-1,TRBV6-5,ASSYTETNTEAF
TRBJ1-2,TRBV27,ASSWGPNYGYT
TRBJ2-6,TRBV28,ASSPTPSPGANVLT
TRBJ1-1,TRBV6-1,ASSLWLDLNTEAF
TRBJ2-1,TRBV9,ASSGRTGHNEQF
TRBJ2-7,TRBV6-1,ASSGVRNSYEQY
TRBJ2-7,TRBV6-5,ASSWDRTYEQY
TRBJ1-5,TRBV5-1,ASSPRQGDQPQH
TRBJ2-5,TRBV7-9,ASSSVSGDRETQY
TRBJ1-6,TRBV2,ASSSTGADNSPLH
TRBJ1-1,TRBV2,ASSEQGQGAGTEAF
TRBJ1-2,TRBV7-2,ASSLARAPGYGYT
TRBJ2-1,TRBV7-9,ASSGGSSYNEQF
TRBJ1-4,TRBV5-1,ASSFTGTNEKLF
TRBJ1-2,TRBV9,ASSVGTGGSYGYT
TRBJ2-7,TRBV29-1,SVEDRVYEQY
TRBJ2-7,TRBV14,ASSSQGFEQY
TRBJ2-2,TRBV7-9,ASSLKRGTGELF
TRBJ2-4,TRBV6-1,ASSATGTGWVKNIQY
TRBJ1-1,TRBV5-1,ASSLSGYTEAF
TRBJ1-5,TRBV2,ASSEAGAGQPQH
TRBJ1-1,TRBV29-1,SGYRVGTEAF
TRBJ1-2,TRBV19,ASSIPTVDGYT
TRBJ2-3,TRBV18,ASSPVAQTSDTQY
TRBJ1-1,TRBV27,ASSTGGRMNTEAF
TRBJ2-3,TRBV15,ATSRDPQSTDTQY
TRBJ1-3,TRBV18,ASSPLDGSGNTIY
TRBJ1-1,TRBV18,ASSPETLGQHRLNTEAF
TRBJ2-3,TRBV2,AIERGNTQY
TRBJ2-7,TRBV11-3,ASSLGSGGTNYEQY
TRBJ1-3,TRBV25-1,ASSELFLGQAGNTIY
TRBJ1-6,TRBV7-9,ASSPPGTDNSPLH
TRBJ1-5,TRBV5-8,ASRYRGSNQPQH
TRBJ1-2,TRBV27,ASSFRAQGYGYT
TRBJ1-2,TRBV27,ASSYQPGTNYGYT
TRBJ1-2,TRBV12-5,ASATSLSGGYT
NA,TRBV27,ASTVETSGRHYEQY
TRBJ1-2,TRBV7-6,ASSLAGGYT
TRBJ1-1,TRBV13,ASSSGYSSAEAF